One sample yielded the 16 T cell receptor beta chains listed below, sequenced in a study of cytomegalovirus exposure and HLA in healthy donors (dated by TCRdb to about 2017). The receptor library was made with the immunoSEQ multiplex PCR assay. A mixture of 60 forward primers for TCR Vbeta segments and 13 reverse primers for TCR Jbeta segments was used in the multiplex PCR. The clones in this table, taken by TCRdb from immuneACCESS, are in-frame only. Not every clone is retained; where verified, under half of the shortfall comes from an unresolved V gene, and the cause of the rest is unknown. The sample table shows about 200,000 clones, and more than 75% are seen once. Of the sample, nearly 0.4% is held by the ten largest clones. Sequenced: PBMCs. The receptors were sampled from a male donor in good health and CMV-seropositive.

V and J are TRBV5-6 and TRBJ2-3; weak D call: TRBD1 (8 bases). The germline gives CDR1 SGHDT, CDR2 YYEEEE. The CDR3 totals 15 residues. V was cut by 4 bases and J by 3 bases, with 15 bases left in between. The CDR3: CASSPDRGGTDTQYF. CDR3 sequence (DNA): TGTGCCAGCAGCCCCGACAGGGGAGGGACAGATACGCAGTATTTT.

This clone was recorded a few times. Other DNA sequences in this sample translate to the same CDR3. V gene TRBV9 combines with J gene TRBJ1-1, with D possibly TRBD1 on 5 matching bases. The length of the CDR3 is 13 residues. Germline V gives CDR1 SGDLS, CDR2 YYNGEE. Between the trimmed V and J ends, which lost 3 bases and 2 bases, there was a span of 8 bases. CDR3 residues: CASSADRNTEAFF. The CDR3 DNA reads as TGTGCCAGCAGCGCAGACAGAAACACTGAAGCTTTCTTT.

The chain is built from TRBV5-4 and TRBJ1-2; the match to TRBD1 covers 7 bases. V was clipped by 1 base and J by 5 bases; unmatched bases: 8. The CDR3 consists of 15 residues. Germline V gene lookup returns CDR1 SGHNT and CDR2 YYREEE (reference sequence). The CDR3 DNA reads as TGTGCCAGCAGCTTGTTTGACAGGGAGACGTATGGCTACACCTTC. Its protein is CASSLFDRETYGYTF.

The CDR3 is CASSLGGRGFNEQFF. DNA for the CDR3: TGTGCCAGCAGTTTGGGCGGGAGAGGTTTCAATGAGCAGTTCTTC. The chain is built from TRBV28 and TRBJ2-1, with 7 bases matching TRBD2. CDR1 is MDHEN and CDR2 is SYDVKM in the germline V gene. With 3 bases clipped from V and 6 bases from J, the junction kept 8 bases outside the gene matches. The CDR3 covers 15 residues.

The genes are TRBV7-9 and TRBJ2-2, with 7 bases that match TRBD1. The CDR3 is 17 amino acids. V lost 5 bases and J lost 0; bases outside the gene matches: 9. The germline CDR1 and CDR2 sequences are SEHNR and FQNEAQ (reference sequence). The CDR3 nucleotides are TGTGCCAGCAGCCCCGGACCCCAGGGGGCGAACACCGGGGAGCTGTTTTTT. This translates into CASSPGPQGANTGELFF.

This clone was seen once. The chain recombines TRBV5-1 with TRBJ1-2, with 7 bases fitting TRBD1. Germline CDR1 and CDR2: SGHRS and YFSETQ. The ends lost 3 bases at V and 2 bases at J; junction bases unmatched: 7. The CDR3 covers 15 residues. DNA for the CDR3: TGCGCCAGCAGCTCCTTGACAGGGAGAAACTATGGCTACACCTTC. Protein sequence: CASSSLTGRNYGYTF.

The chain employs TRBV5-6 and TRBJ2-5; 11 bases line up with TRBD2. V was clipped by 5 bases and J by 7 bases; unmatched bases: 7. The CDR3 extends over 14 amino acids. CDR1 is SGHDT, CDR2 YYEEEE, per germline. CDR3 sequence reads: CASRGLAVQSTQYF. Written as DNA, the CDR3 is TGTGCCAGCAGGGGACTAGCGGTCCAGTCGACCCAGTACTTC.

This chain joins TRBV5-4 and TRBJ2-3; 8 bases agree with TRBD2. This CDR3 has 14 residues. The V gene end was trimmed by 10 bases and the J gene end by 2 bases; junction bases not matched to a gene: 9. Germline V lookup: CDR1 SGHNT, CDR2 YYREEE (reference sequence). The CDR3 is CAESGSLPTDTQYF. The DNA of the CDR3 is TGTGCCGAGAGCGGGAGTCTCCCCACAGATACGCAGTATTTT. The variable domain in full, completed from reference TRBV5-4 and TRBJ2-3, reads ETGVTQSPTHLIKTRGQQVTLRCSSQSGHNTVSWYQQALGQGPQFIFQYYREEENGRGNFPPRFSGLQFPNYSSELNVNALELDDSALYLCAESGSLPTDTQYFGPGTRLTVL.

J is TRBJ2-3 and V is TRBV4-1; TRBD1 matches 7 bases. The trim removed 1 base at V and 1 base at J, leaving 2 bases unmatched. The CDR3 loop spans 15 amino acids. Germline V gene data show CDR1 as MGHRA and CDR2 as YSYEKL. The CDR3 sequence is CASSQAQGGTDTQYF. DNA for the CDR3: TGCGCCAGCAGCCAAGCCCAGGGGGGCACAGATACGCAGTATTTT.

This rearrangement joins TRBV7-2 to TRBJ2-7; maybe TRBD1 (6 bases). Germline lookup yields CDR1 SGHTA and CDR2 FQGNSA. There are 13 residues in the CDR3. The V end lost 1 base, the J end lost 6 bases, and 10 bases lay between the germline ends. The CDR3 sequence is CASSLGQVGEQYF. In nucleotides, the CDR3 is TGTGCCAGCAGCTTAGGACAGGTCGGCGAGCAGTACTTC.

This clone occurred a few times. Here the CDR3 reads CASSDSKVGDQPQHF. The CDR3 region has the DNA TGTGCCAGCAGTGACTCGAAGGTAGGGGATCAGCCCCAGCATTTT. J is TRBJ1-5 and V is TRBV6-4; weak D call: TRBD1 (5 bases). The CDR3 consists of 15 residues. The germline V and J ends were trimmed by 0 bases and 5 bases, with 11 bases remaining between them. Germline assignment: CDR1 MRHNA and CDR2 SNTAGT.

This chain uses TRBV5-1 with TRBJ2-7; a weak D match, TRBD1 (5 bases). Germline lookup yields CDR1 SGHRS and CDR2 YFSETQ. Between the trimmed V and J ends, which lost 2 bases and 5 bases, there was a span of 17 bases. The CDR3 extends over 15 amino acids. CDR3 protein: CASSFLQGIVNEQYF. The DNA of the CDR3 is TGCGCCAGCAGCTTCCTGCAGGGTATTGTTAACGAGCAGTACTTC.

This clone was observed a handful of times. This rearrangement joins TRBV7-3 to TRBJ1-2; 8 bases fit TRBD1. This CDR3 contains 14 residues. CDR1 and CDR2 from the germline V gene are SGHTA and FQGTGA. V shed 7 bases, J shed 3 bases, and the junction held 7 bases outside the gene matches. In DNA form, the CDR3 reads TGTGCCAGCACCCCAGGGGGCAGGTACTATGGCTACACCTTC. Protein: CASTPGGRYYGYTF.

V gene TRBV4-2 combines with J gene TRBJ2-1; 8 bases agree with TRBD2. There are 15 residues in the CDR3. Germline CDR1 and CDR2: LGHNA and YNFKEQ. V was clipped by 1 base and J by 8 bases; unmatched bases: 7. For the CDR3, the DNA is TGTGCCAGCAGCCAAGCGGTAGCGGGGACCCATGAGCAGTTCTTC. The encoded protein is CASSQAVAGTHEQFF.

The CDR3 sequence: CASSLGGGHLQPQHF. The CDR3 DNA follows: TGTGCCAGCAGCTTAGGAGGGGGTCACCTTCAGCCCCAGCATTTT. The chain has TRBV7-2 and TRBJ1-5, with a possible D match to TRBD1 (6 bases). Per germline, CDR1 SGHTA and CDR2 FQGNSA. The length of the CDR3 is 15 residues. V was clipped by 1 base and J by 6 bases, with 13 bases between them.

A single count supports this clone. The genes are TRBV25-1 and TRBJ2-3; no definite D call. This CDR3 has 11 residues. CDR1 is MGHDK, CDR2 SYGVNS, per germline. The CDR3 nucleotides read TGTGCTTCAGAAGTCACAGATACGCAGTATTTT. Translation: CASEVTDTQYF.